Below, 24 T cell receptor beta chains from the same sample are listed, as sequenced in a study of blood T cell repertoires in COVID-19 (dated by TCRdb to about 2020). The library was built by means of the immunoSEQ multiplex PCR assay. TCRdb obtained this table from immuneACCESS and retained in-frame rearrangements with V and J assigned. These tables miss some clones; where compared with another copy, unresolved V genes account for less than half of the shortfall, and the remainder is unexplained. Within this sample are tens of thousands of clones, with around 87% of them counted one time only. Jointly, the top ten make up around 7% of the sample. The sequenced sample consisted of peripheral blood. These receptors originate from a human donor with acute or convalescent COVID-19. The donor label of this sample is uncertain.

Comment on this clone: At the DNA level, this CDR3 is encoded by other sequences in the same sample as well. The chain uses TRBV19 and TRBJ1-5; maybe TRBD1 (6 bases). CDR1 is LNHDA and CDR2 is SQIVND in the germline V gene (reference sequence). This CDR3 comprises 14 residues. V was cut by 4 bases and J by 2 bases, with 9 bases left in between. CDR3 loop: CASSTQGGNQPQHF. For the CDR3, the DNA is TGTGCCAGTAGTACACAGGGAGGCAATCAGCCCCAGCATTTT.

This clone was seen a single time. V gene TRBV24-1 combines with J gene TRBJ2-5; weak D call: TRBD1 (6 bases). Germline lookup yields CDR1 KGHDR and CDR2 SFDVKD. Between the trimmed V and J ends, which lost 7 bases and 1 base, there was a span of 21 bases. CDR3 size: 17 residues. The CDR3, as DNA: TGTGCCACCAGATCAGAACAGGGTTACGGGCTCCAAGAGACCCAGTACTTC. Protein: CATRSEQGYGLQETQYF.

The J gene is TRBJ2-3, the V gene TRBV19; 9 nucleotides align to TRBD1. The CDR3 runs to 14 residues. Looked up from germline, CDR1 is LNHDA and CDR2 is SQIVND (reference sequence). The J segment lost 4 bases and the V segment lost 4 bases, leaving 3 bases of the junction unmatched. This chain's CDR3 is CASSNTGGPDTQYF. In DNA, the CDR3 is TGTGCCAGTAGTAATACAGGGGGCCCAGATACGCAGTATTTT.

This clone has only one observation. The chain uses TRBV7-9 and TRBJ2-7, with a weak D call TRBD1 (7 bases). The CDR3 runs 14 residues. Germline CDR1 is SEHNR and CDR2 is FQNEAQ (reference sequence). Trimming left V 5 bases short and J 4 bases short, with 15 bases between. CDR3 residues: CASSPPGGLYEQYF. DNA for the CDR3: TGTGCCAGCAGCCCCCCAGGGGGGTTGTACGAGCAGTACTTC.

The rearrangement links TRBV19 to TRBJ1-4; TRBD1 might be the D (6 bases). Germline V gene data show CDR1 as LNHDA and CDR2 as SQIVND (reference sequence). This CDR3 is 14 amino acids long. Trimming pared 7 bases from V and 3 bases from J, leaving 12 bases between. The DNA of the CDR3 is TGTGCCAGTACCCCCGGGACATCTAATGAAAAACTGTTTTTT. Translation gives CASTPGTSNEKLFF.

This clone was seen just once. The chain joins TRBV30 to TRBJ1-1, with 8 bases fitting TRBD1. Germline V gene sequence: CDR1 GTSNPN, CDR2 SVGIG (reference sequence). The CDR3 sequence is 14 residues long. The V and J ends lost 6 bases and 0 bases, in that order; junction bases with no gene match: 6. This CDR3 is CACTQGAVNTEAFF. The CDR3 DNA follows: TGTGCCTGTACTCAGGGGGCGGTGAACACTGAAGCTTTCTTT.

The V gene is TRBV6-6, the J gene TRBJ1-2; 8 positions match TRBD1. With V trimmed by 4 bases and J by 8 bases, 9 bases remained unmatched. Germline V gene lookup returns CDR1 MNHNY and CDR2 SVGAGI (reference sequence). The CDR3 loop spans 14 amino acids. The CDR3 sequence: CASSFQQGARGYTF. The CDR3 DNA reads as TGTGCCAGCAGTTTTCAGCAGGGGGCCAGGGGCTACACCTTC.

The rearrangement uses TRBV6-5 and TRBJ2-1; 15 nucleotides line up with TRBD2. V trimming: 5 bases; J trimming: 8 bases; junction bases outside the gene matches: 4. Germline CDR1 MNHEY, CDR2 SVGAGI. The CDR3 sequence is 15 residues long. In nucleotides, the CDR3 is TGTGCCAGCAGTAGGACTAGCGGGGGGGCATATGAGCAGTTCTTC. Protein product: CASSRTSGGAYEQFF.

This chain joins TRBV12-1 and TRBJ2-7; the listed D gene, TRBD2, was not tested against the DNA. TRBV12-1 is a known pseudogene. The CDR3 runs 11 residues. The CDR3 DNA is TGTGCCAGCAGCACCCCTGCGAGGGCTGACTTC. Translating gives CASSTPARADF.

This clone showed up just once. This chain connects TRBV12-3 or TRBV12-4 to TRBJ1-2; maybe TRBD1 (5 bases). This CDR3 comprises 13 residues. Trimming shortened V by 4 bases and J by 7 bases, and 13 bases separated the two germline ends. The chain's CDR3 is CASSSRDFSGYTF. The CDR3 DNA reads TGTGCCAGCAGTTCTAGGGACTTTTCTGGCTACACCTTC.

V is TRBV7-9 and J is TRBJ2-3, with D perhaps TRBD1 (6 bases). The V gene lost 3 bases and the J gene lost 3 bases, with 13 bases spanning the gap. Germline CDR1 SEHNR, CDR2 FQNEAQ (reference sequence). The CDR3 consists of 15 residues. This CDR3 is CASSFPDSPTDTQYF. The DNA of the CDR3 is TGTGCCAGCAGCTTTCCGGACAGCCCAACAGATACGCAGTATTTT.

This chain connects TRBV4-1 to TRBJ1-4, with 10 bases aligning to TRBD1. Germline V CDR1 and CDR2: MGHRA, YSYEKL. This CDR3 has 15 amino acids. Trimming took 0 bases from V and 8 from J; bases not matched to a gene: 3. CDR3 nucleotide sequence: TGCGCCAGCAGCCAAGAGGGGACAGGGGCGGAAAAACTGTTTTTT. This sequence encodes CASSQEGTGAEKLFF.

The gene calls are TRBV7-8 and TRBJ2-2; TRBD1 matches 7 bases. J was trimmed by 6 bases and V by 2 bases; bases with no gene match: 12. CDR1 SGHVS and CDR2 FQNEAQ come from the germline V gene. This CDR3 has 17 residues. The CDR3 DNA is TGTGCCAGCAGCTTATCTTCGACAGGGAACTTAGCCGGGGAGCTGTTTTTT. Translating gives CASSLSSTGNLAGELFF.

The chain uses TRBV7-9 and TRBJ1-1, with 7 bases matching TRBD1. This CDR3 is 15 amino acids long. V trimming: 2 bases; J trimming: 4 bases; junction bases outside the gene matches: 7. Germline loops: CDR1 SEHNR, CDR2 FQNEAQ (reference sequence). The CDR3 spells CASSLHDREATEAFF. The CDR3 nucleotides read TGTGCCAGCAGCTTACACGACAGGGAGGCCACTGAAGCTTTCTTT.

The chain links TRBV11-3 to TRBJ1-2; the D is unclear. CDR1 is SGHNT, CDR2 YENEEA, per germline. V was trimmed by 0 bases and J by 0 bases, leaving 5 bases between them. CDR3 length: 14 amino acids. In DNA, the CDR3 is TGTGCCAGCAGCTTAGATACAGCTAACTATGGCTACACCTTC. This codes for CASSLDTANYGYTF. Together with reference TRBV11-3 and TRBJ1-2, the CDR3 gives the full variable domain: EAGVVQSPRYKIIEKKQPVAFWCNPISGHNTLYWYLQNLGQGPELLIRYENEEAVDDSQLPKDRFSAERLKGVDSTLKIQPAELGDSAVYLCASSLDTANYGYTFGSGTRLTVV.

CDR3 in DNA: TGTGCCAGCAGCTTAGGGACATCCTTTAACTATGGCTACACCTTC. As protein: CASSLGTSFNYGYTF. The genes are TRBV7-9 and TRBJ1-2; a weak D match, TRBD1 (5 bases). The germline CDR1 and CDR2 sequences are SEHNR and FQNEAQ (reference sequence). The CDR3 sequence is 15 residues long. The germline V and J ends were trimmed by 1 base and 1 base, with 10 bases remaining between them.

The chain employs TRBV2 and TRBJ1-1, with a possible D match to TRBD1 (5 bases). V gave up 6 bases and J gave up 2 bases, with 10 bases separating them. CDR3 length equals 13 residues. Germline CDR1 SNHLY, CDR2 FYNNEI. CDR3: CASSTQENTEAFF. In DNA, the CDR3 is TGTGCCAGCAGCACACAGGAAAACACTGAAGCTTTCTTT.

V is TRBV19 and J is TRBJ2-5, with D perhaps matching TRBD1 (6 bases). With 5 bases removed from V and 4 bases from J, the gap between germline ends came to 8 bases. This CDR3 contains 12 residues. The germline V gene encodes CDR1 LNHDA and CDR2 SQIVND (reference sequence). The CDR3 DNA reads as TGTGCCAGTAGTGAAGGGGGAGAGACCCAGTACTTC. As protein: CASSEGGETQYF.

This clone was seen a single time. V gene TRBV6-2 or TRBV6-3 combines with J gene TRBJ2-1; 8 bases are a match to TRBD2. The V and J ends lost 6 bases and 0 bases, in that order; junction bases with no gene match: 10. The CDR3 contains 17 residues. Germline V gives CDR1 MNHEY, CDR2 SVGEGT. The CDR3 DNA reads as TGTGCCAGCAGCGGGGGGGGGCTTGGATTCTCCTACAATGAGCAGTTCTTC. This translates into CASSGGGLGFSYNEQFF.

The chain links TRBV5-8 to TRBJ2-5; 7 bases map to TRBD1. The J segment lost 5 bases and the V segment lost 3 bases, leaving 19 bases of the junction unmatched. Per germline, CDR1 SGHTS and CDR2 YDEGEE. This CDR3 is 18 amino acids long. The CDR3 region is CASSSTGQSQRVVETQYF. The CDR3 region has the DNA TGTGCCAGCAGCTCCACGGGACAGTCCCAACGAGTCGTGGAGACCCAGTACTTC.

This chain joins TRBV9 and TRBJ1-6; no clear D gene. Trimming stripped 4 bases from V and 7 bases from J, with 15 bases between. Looked up from germline, CDR1 is SGDLS and CDR2 is YYNGEE. The CDR3 loop spans 15 amino acids. Here the CDR3 DNA reads TGTGCCAGCAGCTCACCCCCCGGGGAGAATTCACCCCTCCACTTT. Translating it yields CASSSPPGENSPLHF.

V usage is TRBV6-5 and J usage is TRBJ1-5; 7 bases fit TRBD1. Germline loops: CDR1 MNHEY, CDR2 SVGAGI. This CDR3 spans 14 amino acids. V was pared by 6 bases and J by 6 bases, with 8 bases of the junction left unmatched. The CDR3 DNA reads TGTGCCAGCAGCGCTGACAGGGACCGTCAGCCCCAGCATTTT. Protein product: CASSADRDRQPQHF.

The rearrangement joins TRBV7-2 to TRBJ1-2; 7 bases agree with TRBD1. Germline CDR1 and CDR2: SGHTA and FQGNSA. V trimming: 5 bases; J trimming: 6 bases; junction bases outside the gene matches: 3. This CDR3 region has 12 residues. The CDR3, as DNA: TGTGCCAGCAGCCCGACAGGGAATGGCTACACCTTC. It yields the protein CASSPTGNGYTF.

This clone was observed once. V and J are TRBV5-6 and TRBJ1-6; D perhaps matches TRBD1 (6 bases). This CDR3 spans 17 amino acids. V was pared by 5 bases and J by 0 bases, with 15 bases between. Germline V gene sequence: CDR1 SGHDT, CDR2 YYEEEE. The CDR3 sequence is CASRNREKSSYNSPLHF. In DNA, the CDR3 is TGTGCCAGCAGGAACAGGGAAAAGAGCTCCTATAATTCACCCCTCCACTTT. The variable domain in full, with the rest retrieved from reference TRBV5-6 and TRBJ1-6, is DAGVTQSPTHLIKTRGQQVTLRCSPKSGHDTVSWYQQALGQGPQFIFQYYEEEERQRGNFPDRFSGHQFPNYSSELNVNALLLGDSALYLCASRNREKSSYNSPLHFGNGTRLTVT.